One and the same sample provided the 16 T cell receptor beta chains below, sequenced in a study of monozygotic twins with inflammatory bowel disease (dated by TCRdb to the late 2010s). Libraries were made using 5' RACE. The instrument given in TCRdb is Illumina HiSeq 2500. With the reads reprocessed by TCRdb, a single entry stands for each CDR3 protein sequence and no DNA is reported. The sample's table covers around 200,000 distinct CDR3 sequences. 1.5% to 2% of the sample belongs to the ten largest clones. The sequenced sample was blood. These receptors originate from a human donor with ulcerative colitis or Crohn's disease, or a healthy co-twin of an affected twin (not recorded which).

The rearrangement uses TRBV27 and TRBJ2-3. CDR1 MNHEY and CDR2 SMNVEV come from the germline V gene (reference sequence). The CDR3 contains 14 residues. CDR3 loop: CASSLYPGTDTQYF.

The chain links TRBV7-3 to TRBJ2-1. CDR3 length equals 15 residues. Germline V CDR1 and CDR2: SGHTA, FQGTGA. The CDR3 reads CASSLLESSYNEQFF.

This sequence joins TRBV3-1 and TRBJ2-1; TCRdb calls TRBD1, which cannot be checked without DNA. Germline CDR1 LGHDT, CDR2 YNNKEL (reference sequence). CDR3 length: 13 residues. The chain's CDR3 is CASSQDRDNEQFF.

The chain combines TRBV6-1 with TRBJ1-1. The CDR3 loop spans 14 amino acids. Per germline, CDR1 MNHNS and CDR2 SASEGT. The CDR3: CASSHKGGNTEAFF.

The chain links TRBV6-1 to TRBJ2-1; TCRdb's D call of TRBD1 is untestable without DNA. CDR3 length equals 16 residues. CDR1 is MNHNS, CDR2 SASEGT, per germline. CDR3 protein: CASSITGTGFYNEQFF.

The chain links TRBV12-3 or TRBV12-4 to TRBJ1-2. CDR3 length: 13 residues. The CDR3 region is CAPYAKSYYGYTF.

This chain uses TRBV7-2 with TRBJ2-1; TCRdb returns TRBD1, unconfirmable since there is no DNA. The germline V gene encodes CDR1 SGHTA and CDR2 FQGNSA. The CDR3 sequence is 15 residues long. CDR3 sequence: CASSLRTGVINEQFF.

The chain joins TRBV4-2 to TRBJ1-1. This CDR3 is built from 14 residues. CDR1 LGHNA and CDR2 YNFKEQ come from the germline V gene. The chain's CDR3 is CASSQNVENTEAFF.

The rearrangement uses TRBV27 and TRBJ2-7; TCRdb's assignment of TRBD2 cannot be checked, as there is no DNA. Germline CDR1 reads MNHEY; CDR2 reads SMNVEV (reference sequence). The CDR3 sequence is 15 residues long. CDR3 amino acids: CTSSYPGTNFHEQYF.

This chain joins TRBV20-1 and TRBJ1-1; TCRdb returns TRBD1, unconfirmable since there is no DNA. The germline V gene encodes CDR1 DFQATT and CDR2 SNEGSKA (reference sequence). The CDR3 spans 13 residues. The CDR3 spells CSANGGLNTEAFF.

V usage is TRBV6-1 and J usage is TRBJ2-7; absent DNA, TCRdb's TRBD2 call cannot be checked. The CDR3 totals 13 residues. CDR1 is MNHNS and CDR2 is SASEGT in the germline V gene. The CDR3 reads CATLDYTSYEQYF.

The CDR3 loop reads CASSPTLTEAFF. The chain combines TRBV12-3 or TRBV12-4 with TRBJ1-1. The CDR3 is 12 amino acids.

The chain has TRBV29-1 and TRBJ1-5. CDR1 and CDR2 (germline): SQVTM, ANQGSEA. The CDR3 runs to 14 residues. The CDR3 loop reads CSVALGVGNQPQHF.

The J gene is TRBJ2-2, the V gene TRBV23-1; checking the TCRdb D call of TRBD1 is not possible without DNA. TRBV23-1 is an open reading frame whose function is uncertain. This CDR3 contains 15 residues. CDR3 sequence: CASTITGGEAGELFF.

V gene TRBV7-9 combines with J gene TRBJ1-5. From germline, CDR1 is SEHNR and CDR2 FQNEAQ (reference sequence). The CDR3 contains 14 residues. The CDR3 is CASSSDSVNQPQHF.

The genes are TRBV5-1 and TRBJ1-2; as DNA is missing, the TRBD1 call by TCRdb cannot be tested. CDR1 SGHRS and CDR2 YFSETQ come from the germline V gene. This CDR3 is built from 12 residues. The CDR3 protein is CASSTGQEGYTF.